This T cell receptor beta chain was recorded in a study of T cell responses to AZD1222 COVID-19 vaccine. The table came from immunoSEQ multiplex PCR; TCRdb's copy has only in-frame clones and leaves some out. The sample carries around 120,000 clones, about 90% recorded once. Germline assignment: CDR1 MNHNY and CDR2 SVGAGI (reference sequence). The CDR3 has 14 residues. The V end was cut by 4 bases, the J end by 6 bases, with 15 bases between. J is TRBJ1-1 and V is TRBV6-6; tentatively, D is TRBD1 (6 bases). The TCR comes from an adult in good health. Sequenced here: peripheral blood, sampled on day 0 of AZD1222 vaccination. CDR3: CASSFGPGQPEAFF. The DNA for the CDR3 is TGTGCCAGCAGTTTCGGGCCAGGACAGCCTGAAGCTTTCTTT.